The 18 T cell receptor beta chains below all came from one sample that was sequenced in a study of T cells in tumors after PD-1 blockade. Profiling relied on immunoSEQ multiplex PCR, and the TCRdb table lists in-frame clones only, not all of them. Of 10,000 to 15,000 clones in the sample, around 60% were seen once. Specimen: tumor tissue, collected before anti-PD-1 treatment. These receptors were obtained from a human donor with cutaneous squamous cell carcinoma.

This clone was counted between two and nine times. The chain has TRBV6-5 and TRBJ1-6; D possibly corresponds to TRBD1 (5 bases). Looked up from germline, CDR1 is MNHEY and CDR2 is SVGAGI. The CDR3 is made up of 15 amino acids. V dropped 5 bases and J dropped 7 bases, with 15 bases sitting between them. The CDR3 sequence is CASSPGRGLNSPLHF. In DNA, the CDR3 is TGTGCCAGCAGTCCCGGAAGGGGTTTAAATTCACCCCTCCACTTT.

Only a few counts were recorded for this clone. The chain carries TRBV21-1 and TRBJ2-7. TRBV21-1 is tagged as a pseudogene. The CDR3 has 14 amino acids. In nucleotides, the CDR3 is TGTGCCAGCAGCAAACCCCCACGGCGCTACGAGCAGTACTTC. The encoded protein is CASSKPPRRYEQYF.

The rearrangement links TRBV11-1 to TRBJ2-2; D unclear. CDR1 is SGHAT, CDR2 FQDESV, per germline (reference sequence). V was clipped by 4 bases and J by 4 bases, with 10 bases between them. The CDR3 length is 14 residues. This chain's CDR3 is CASSSGPGTGELFF. The CDR3 DNA reads TGTGCCAGCAGCTCGGGCCCGGGCACCGGGGAGCTGTTTTTT.

The chain joins TRBV28 to TRBJ2-3; maybe TRBD2 (5 bases). This CDR3 contains 15 residues. V gave up 6 bases and J gave up 0 bases, with 13 bases separating them. The V gene's germline CDR1 is MDHEN and CDR2 SYDVKM. CDR3 DNA: TGTGCCAGCAGCCTCAACACGGGGAGCACAGATACGCAGTATTTT. It is translated as CASSLNTGSTDTQYF. The whole variable domain, filled in from reference TRBV28 and TRBJ2-3, reads DVKVTQSSRYLVKRTGEKVFLECVQDMDHENMFWYRQDPGLGLRLIYFSYDVKMKEKGDIPEGYSVSREKKERFSLILESASTNQTSMYLCASSLNTGSTDTQYFGPGTRLTVL.

The sample holds a few counts of this clone. V and J are TRBV10-3 and TRBJ1-1; possibly TRBD1 for D (5 bases). CDR1 is ENHRY and CDR2 is SYGVKD in the germline V gene. The CDR3 has 12 residues. The germline V and J ends were trimmed by 5 bases and 4 bases, with 8 bases remaining between them. The chain's CDR3 is CAISSRGTEAFF. The CDR3 bases are TGTGCCATCAGTTCTAGGGGCACTGAAGCTTTCTTT.

The chain links TRBV18 to TRBJ1-2; 9 bases are a match to TRBD1. Germline V gene lookup returns CDR1 KGHSH and CDR2 LQKENI. V lost 2 bases and J lost 3; bases outside the gene matches: 4. This CDR3 spans 15 amino acids. The CDR3 DNA reads as TGTGCCAGCTCACCAAGAACAGGGGGCGACTATGGCTACACCTTC. This codes for CASSPRTGGDYGYTF. The variable domain in full, completed from reference TRBV18 and TRBJ1-2, reads NAGVMQNPRHLVRRRGQEARLRCSPMKGHSHVYWYRQLPEEGLKFMVYLQKENIIDESGMPKERFSAEFPKEGPSILRIQQVVRGDSAAYFCASSPRTGGDYGYTFGSGTRLTVV.

A few counts support this clone. The genes are TRBV27 and TRBJ1-2, with a tentative D call TRBD1 (5 bases). Germline CDR1 is MNHEY and CDR2 is SMNVEV (reference sequence). This CDR3 has 16 residues. V shed 7 bases and J shed 1 base, with 19 bases lying between them. CDR3 residues: CASTALARDDNYGYTF. The CDR3 nucleotides read TGTGCCAGCACTGCCTTGGCCAGGGATGATAACTATGGCTACACCTTC.

This chain connects TRBV5-5 to TRBJ2-5, with D uncertain. This CDR3 region has 11 residues. Looked up from germline, CDR1 is SGHKS and CDR2 is YYEKEE (reference sequence). V was cut by 3 bases and J by 4 bases, with 4 bases left in between. The CDR3 spells CASSSGETQYF. The DNA for the CDR3 is TGTGCCAGCAGCTCGGGAGAGACCCAGTACTTC.

The chain couples TRBV11-2 to TRBJ1-2; D gene unclear. Per germline, CDR1 SGHAT and CDR2 FQNNGV. V shed 4 bases and J shed 2 bases, with 8 bases lying between them. The CDR3 loop spans 13 amino acids. CDR3: CASSSIGNYGYTF. CDR3 bases: TGTGCCAGCAGCTCAATTGGGAACTATGGCTACACCTTC.

The chain employs TRBV7-2 and TRBJ2-5; the match to TRBD1 covers 10 bases. The CDR3 sequence is 17 residues long. Unmatched junction bases numbered 11, after V lost 5 bases and J lost 2 bases. Germline V CDR1 and CDR2: SGHTA, FQGNSA. CDR3 region: CASSLRDRGRRQETQYF. The CDR3 DNA reads as TGTGCCAGCAGCCTCCGGGACAGGGGCCGTCGGCAAGAGACCCAGTACTTC.

J is TRBJ1-1 and V is TRBV4-2; D is possibly TRBD1 (6 bases). Trimming cost V 1 base and J 4 bases, with 16 bases left between them. CDR1 LGHNA and CDR2 YNFKEQ come from the germline V gene. This CDR3 has 16 amino acids. The CDR3 bases are TGTGCCAGCAGCCAAGGCCTCAGGGGAAGGGGCACTGAAGCTTTCTTT. Translated, it gives CASSQGLRGRGTEAFF.

The chain combines TRBV5-1 with TRBJ1-1; D is unresolved. The CDR3 consists of 13 residues. V lost 5 bases and J lost 0, with 8 bases in between. Per germline, CDR1 SGHRS and CDR2 YFSETQ. The CDR3 sequence is CASRGSMNTEAFF. The CDR3 nucleotides read TGCGCCAGCAGGGGCAGCATGAACACTGAAGCTTTCTTT.

The rearrangement uses TRBV7-8 and TRBJ2-1; D uncertain. This CDR3 is built from 15 residues. In germline, CDR1 is SGHVS, CDR2 FQNEAQ. Between the trimmed V and J ends, which lost 5 bases and 0 bases, there was a span of 11 bases. Here the CDR3 DNA reads TGTGCCAGCAGCGGACGCCGGAGCTCCTACAATGAGCAGTTCTTC. Translating it yields CASSGRRSSYNEQFF. Drawing the rest from reference TRBV7-8 and TRBJ2-1, the complete variable domain is GAGVSQSPRYKVAKRGQDVALRCDPISGHVSLFWYQQALGQGPEFLTYFQNEAQLDKSGLPSDRFFAERPEGSVSTLKIQRTQQEDSAVYLCASSGRRSSYNEQFFGPGTRLTVL.

The V and J genes are TRBV5-8 and TRBJ2-1, with TRBD1 as a possible D gene (5 bases). With 0 bases removed from V and 2 bases from J, the gap between germline ends came to 12 bases. This CDR3 is 16 amino acids long. In germline, CDR1 is SGHTS, CDR2 YDEGEE. CDR3 in DNA: TGTGCCAGCAGCTTGGCCGGAGACAGAACCTACAATGAGCAGTTCTTC. Its protein is CASSLAGDRTYNEQFF.

V gene TRBV6-5 combines with J gene TRBJ2-7; 9 positions match TRBD1. The ends lost 5 bases at V and 4 bases at J; junction bases unmatched: 9. The CDR3 loop spans 15 amino acids. Germline CDR1 is MNHEY and CDR2 is SVGAGI. The CDR3 DNA is TGTGCCAGCAGTAAAAGGGACAGGGTATCGTACGAGCAGTACTTC. Encoded protein: CASSKRDRVSYEQYF.

This clone has only one observation. V usage is TRBV5-8 and J usage is TRBJ2-7, with a weak D call TRBD1 (5 bases). The CDR3 extends over 12 amino acids. In germline, CDR1 is SGHTS, CDR2 YDEGEE. V was shortened by 0 bases and J by 5 bases, with 6 bases between the two germline ends. The DNA of the CDR3 is TGTGCCAGCAGCTTGGCCAGGGACGAGCAGTACTTC. It is translated as CASSLARDEQYF.

The CDR3 sequence is CASSPGTGPGELFF. CDR3 sequence (DNA): TGTGCCAGCAGCCCCGGGACAGGGCCCGGGGAGCTGTTTTTT. V usage is TRBV11-3 and J usage is TRBJ2-2; TRBD1 matches at 9 bases. The CDR3 extends over 14 amino acids. V trimming: 5 bases; J trimming: 6 bases; junction bases outside the gene matches: 4. Germline values: CDR1 SGHNT, CDR2 YENEEA. Looking up the rest from reference TRBV11-3 and TRBJ2-2 gives the full variable domain: EAGVVQSPRYKIIEKKQPVAFWCNPISGHNTLYWYLQNLGQGPELLIRYENEEAVDDSQLPKDRFSAERLKGVDSTLKIQPAELGDSAVYLCASSPGTGPGELFFGEGSRLTVL.

The chain links TRBV7-9 to TRBJ2-7, with 7 bases identical to TRBD1. Trimming removed 4 bases from V and 0 bases from J; junction bases left unmatched: 9. The CDR3 extends over 16 amino acids. Germline values: CDR1 SEHNR, CDR2 FQNEAQ (reference sequence). CDR3 sequence (DNA): TGTGCCAGCAGCTCAACAAGGACAGGACTCTCCTACGAGCAGTACTTC. Its protein product is CASSSTRTGLSYEQYF.